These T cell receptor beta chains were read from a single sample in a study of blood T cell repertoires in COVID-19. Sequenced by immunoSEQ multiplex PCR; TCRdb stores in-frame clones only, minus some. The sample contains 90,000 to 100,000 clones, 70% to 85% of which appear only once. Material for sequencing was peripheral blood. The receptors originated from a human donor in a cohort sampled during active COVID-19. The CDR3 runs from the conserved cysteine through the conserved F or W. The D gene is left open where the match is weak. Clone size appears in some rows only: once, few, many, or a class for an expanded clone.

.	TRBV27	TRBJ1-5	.	CASSSGLSNQPQHF	TGTGCCAGCTCCTCGGGACTTAGCAATCAGCCCCAGCATTTT
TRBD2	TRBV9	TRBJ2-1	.	CASGTGGGLYNEQFF	TGTGCCAGTGGTACGGGCGGGGGGCTATACAATGAGCAGTTCTTC
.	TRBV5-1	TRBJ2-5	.	CASSFGTQETQYF	TGCGCCAGCAGCTTCGGGACTCAAGAGACCCAGTACTTC
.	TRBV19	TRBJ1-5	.	CASSIGGSSWNQPQHF	TGTGCCAGTAGTATAGGTGGCAGTTCGTGGAATCAGCCCCAGCATTTT
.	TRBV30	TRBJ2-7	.	CAWSGGTGDEQYF	TGTGCCTGGAGCGGGGGAACAGGCGACGAGCAGTACTTC
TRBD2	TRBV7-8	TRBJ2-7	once	CASSVAAIGLAGVPYEQYF	TGTGCCAGCAGCGTGGCAGCGATTGGACTAGCGGGAGTCCCCTACGAGCAGTACTTC
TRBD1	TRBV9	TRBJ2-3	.	CASSFRTGESTDTQYF	TGTGCCAGCAGCTTCCGGACAGGGGAGAGCACAGATACGCAGTATTTT
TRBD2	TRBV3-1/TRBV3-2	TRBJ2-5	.	CASSQTSGRTETQYF	TGTGCCAGCAGCCAGACTAGCGGGAGGACGGAGACCCAGTACTTC
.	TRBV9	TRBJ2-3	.	CASSALGLGIADTQYF	TGTGCCAGCAGCGCCCTCGGGTTAGGCATCGCAGATACGCAGTATTTT
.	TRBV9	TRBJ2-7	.	CASSVGAEQYF	TGTGCCAGCAGCGTTGGAGCCGAGCAGTACTTC
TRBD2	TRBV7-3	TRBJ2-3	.	CASSLAAGVADTQYF	TGTGCCAGCAGCTTAGCAGCGGGAGTCGCAGATACGCAGTATTTT
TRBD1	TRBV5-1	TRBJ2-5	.	CASSLQGGIQETQYF	TGCGCCAGCAGCTTGCAAGGGGGCATACAAGAGACCCAGTACTTC
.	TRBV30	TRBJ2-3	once	CAWSGRTGWDTQYF	TGTGCCTGGAGTGGGCGAACAGGGTGGGATACGCAGTATTTT
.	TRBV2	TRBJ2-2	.	CASSEEAAVAGELFF	TGTGCCAGCAGTGAAGAGGCGGCAGTAGCCGGGGAGCTGTTTTTT
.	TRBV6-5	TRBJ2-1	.	CASSYTVSSYNEQFF	TGTGCCAGCAGTTATACGGTGAGCTCCTACAATGAGCAGTTCTTC
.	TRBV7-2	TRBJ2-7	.	CASSLYRGTYEQYF	TGTGCCAGCAGCTTATATCGCGGAACCTACGAGCAGTACTTC
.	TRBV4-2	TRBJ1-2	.	CASSQVGDYGYTF	TGTGCCAGCAGCCAAGTAGGGGACTATGGCTACACCTTC
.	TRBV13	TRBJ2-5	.	CASSLRSHSQETQYF	TGTGCCAGCAGCTTAAGGAGCCATTCCCAAGAGACCCAGTACTTC
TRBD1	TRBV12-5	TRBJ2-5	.	CASGSRTGEETQYF	TGTGCTAGTGGATCTCGGACAGGGGAAGAGACCCAGTACTTC
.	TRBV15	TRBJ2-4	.	CATSRDSERQYF	TGTGCCACCAGCAGAGATTCGGAGAGGCAGTACTTC
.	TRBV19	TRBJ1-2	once	CASSIQDLLGYTF	TGTGCCAGTAGTATTCAGGACTTACTAGGCTACACCTTC
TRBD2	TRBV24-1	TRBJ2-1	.	CATSETGTSARYNEQFF	TGTGCCACCAGTGAGACCGGGACTAGCGCCCGGTACAATGAGCAGTTCTTC
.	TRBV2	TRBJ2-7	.	CASSGGFEQYF	TGTGCCAGCAGTGGGGGCTTCGAGCAGTACTTC
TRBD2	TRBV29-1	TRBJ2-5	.	CSVERLAGQQETQYF	TGCAGCGTTGAAAGACTAGCGGGCCAACAAGAGACCCAGTACTTC
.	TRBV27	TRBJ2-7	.	CASSPDRSEQYF	TGTGCCAGCAGTCCCGACAGGAGCGAGCAGTACTTC
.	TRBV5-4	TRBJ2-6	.	CASSIRGSSGANVLTF	TGTGCCAGCAGCATTAGGGGGAGTTCTGGGGCCAACGTCCTGACTTTC
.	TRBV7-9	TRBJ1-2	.	CASSFQGRYNYGYTF	TGTGCCAGCAGCTTCCAGGGGCGCTATAACTATGGCTACACCTTC
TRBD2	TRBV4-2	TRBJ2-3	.	CASSQGTSGRLSTDTQYF	TGTGCCAGCAGCCAGGGGACTAGCGGGAGGCTTAGCACAGATACGCAGTATTTT
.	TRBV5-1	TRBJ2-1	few	CASSDSAGSGNEQFF	TGCGCCAGCAGCGATTCGGCAGGGTCGGGCAATGAGCAGTTCTTC
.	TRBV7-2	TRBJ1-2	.	CASSPSYGYTF	TGTGCCAGCAGCCCGAGCTATGGCTACACCTTC
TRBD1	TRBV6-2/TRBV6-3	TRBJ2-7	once	CASSRDRVAYEQYF	TGTGCCAGCAGCCGGGACAGGGTCGCCTACGAGCAGTACTTC
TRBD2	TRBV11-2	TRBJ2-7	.	CASLRTRSDEQYF	TGTGCCAGCCTACGGACTAGATCGGACGAGCAGTACTTC
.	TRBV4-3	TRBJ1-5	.	CASSQDGQGNQPQHF	TGCGCCAGCAGCCAAGATGGCCAGGGCAATCAGCCCCAGCATTTT
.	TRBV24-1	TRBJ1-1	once	CATSDIERGRGLWNTEAFF	TGTGCCACCAGTGACATAGAACGTGGCAGGGGTCTTTGGAACACTGAAGCTTTCTTT
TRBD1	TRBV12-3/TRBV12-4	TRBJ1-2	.	CATSRTGGDGYTF	TGTGCCACCAGTCGGACAGGGGGCGATGGCTACACCTTC
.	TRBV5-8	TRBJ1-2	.	CASSLSYGGYTF	TGTGCCAGCAGTCTTAGTTACGGGGGCTACACCTTC
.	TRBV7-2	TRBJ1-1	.	CASARGIEWNTEAFF	TGTGCCAGCGCCCGAGGGATTGAATGGAACACTGAAGCTTTCTTT
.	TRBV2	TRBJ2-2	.	CASRLTNTGELFF	TGTGCCAGCAGACTCACGAACACCGGGGAGCTGTTTTTT
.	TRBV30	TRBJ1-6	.	CAWRSSYNSPLHF	TGTGCCTGGCGTAGCTCCTATAATTCACCCCTCCACTTT
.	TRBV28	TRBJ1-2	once	CATEGAENYGYTF	TGTGCCACCGAAGGAGCCGAAAACTATGGCTACACCTTC
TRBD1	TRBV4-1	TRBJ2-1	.	CASSQVPGTGTPYNEQFF	TGCGCCAGCAGCCAAGTTCCCGGGACAGGGACCCCTTACAATGAGCAGTTCTTC
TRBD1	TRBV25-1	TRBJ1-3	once	CASSETGPGSGNTIYF	TGTGCCAGCAGTGAGACAGGGCCGGGCTCTGGAAACACCATATATTTT
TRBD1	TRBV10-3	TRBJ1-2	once	CAISTGTGNYGYTF	TGTGCCATCAGTACCGGGACAGGGAACTATGGCTACACCTTC
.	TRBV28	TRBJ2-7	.	CASSPHYEQYF	TGTGCCAGCAGTCCCCATTACGAGCAGTACTTC
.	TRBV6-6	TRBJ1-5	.	CASSRGLNQPQHF	TGTGCCAGTAGCCGGGGACTCAATCAGCCCCAGCATTTT
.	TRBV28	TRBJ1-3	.	CASSLAVSSGNTIYF	TGTGCCAGCAGTTTGGCGGTGAGCTCTGGAAACACCATATATTTT
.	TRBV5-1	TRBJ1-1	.	CASSLEGRATEAFF	TGCGCCAGCAGCTTGGAAGGGCGGGCCACTGAAGCTTTCTTT
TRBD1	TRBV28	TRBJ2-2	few	CASSFLGTANTGELFF	TGTGCCAGCAGTTTCCTTGGGACAGCGAACACCGGGGAGCTGTTTTTT
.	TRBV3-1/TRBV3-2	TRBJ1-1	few	CASSLQGPGEAFF	TGTGCCAGCAGCCTTCAGGGGCCGGGAGAAGCTTTCTTT
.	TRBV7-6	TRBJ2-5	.	CASSLVRMEETQYF	TGTGCCAGCAGCTTAGTTAGAATGGAAGAGACCCAGTACTTC
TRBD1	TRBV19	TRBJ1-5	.	CAAWTGGAQPQHF	TGTGCCGCCTGGACAGGGGGCGCGCAGCCCCAGCATTTT
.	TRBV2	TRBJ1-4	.	CASRMRGSDEKLFF	TGTGCCAGCAGAATGAGAGGGTCGGATGAAAAACTGTTTTTT
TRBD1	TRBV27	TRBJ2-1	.	CASSFWAGGHNEQFF	TGTGCCAGCAGTTTCTGGGCAGGGGGTCACAATGAGCAGTTCTTC
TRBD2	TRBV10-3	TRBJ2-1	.	CAISDAGGSYNEQFF	TGTGCCATCAGTGATGCGGGGGGGTCCTACAATGAGCAGTTCTTC
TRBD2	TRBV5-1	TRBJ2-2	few	CASTETSDAGELFF	TGCGCCAGCACGGAGACTAGCGATGCCGGGGAGCTGTTTTTT
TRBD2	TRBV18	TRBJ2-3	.	CASSPMTSGSTDTQYF	TGTGCCAGCTCACCAATGACTAGCGGGAGCACAGATACGCAGTATTTT
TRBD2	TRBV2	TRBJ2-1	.	CASLRDYVNEQFF	TGTGCCAGCCTCCGGGACTATGTCAATGAGCAGTTCTTC
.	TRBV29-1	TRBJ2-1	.	CSVGDGGLEQFF	TGCAGCGTTGGAGATGGGGGACTTGAGCAGTTCTTC
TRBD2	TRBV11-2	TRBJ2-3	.	CASSLRTASGYSSTDTQYF	TGTGCCAGCAGCCTGAGGACGGCTAGCGGGTATTCTAGCACAGATACGCAGTATTTT
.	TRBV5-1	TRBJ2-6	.	CASSLRRASGANVLTF	TGCGCCAGCAGCTTGAGGCGGGCCTCTGGGGCCAACGTCCTGACTTTC